This T cell receptor beta chain is drawn from a study of T cell repertoires in ileal Crohn's disease. Background on the study: Postoperative therapy was given to about half: eleven to twelve thiopurines, 15 to 20 anti-TNF agents.

Study-level results: Compared with non-smokers, active smokers at surgery showed more clonal expansions. Mucosal expansions were suggested to be mainly CD8 T cells.

Adults with ileal or ileocolonic Crohn's disease and an indication for resection were eligible. Notes on this clone: Its target is unknown.

Sequenced by immunoSEQ multiplex PCR; TCRdb stores in-frame clones only, minus some. This sample carries around 5,000 clones, roughly 87% of them seen once, and the ten largest clones take about an eighth. In germline, CDR1 is SGHVS, CDR2 FQNEAQ. J lost 8 bases, V lost 3 bases, and 2 bases had no gene match. The length of the CDR3 is 14 residues. The TCR sequence derives from an adult with Crohn's disease. The rearrangement links TRBV7-8 to TRBJ1-4, with 11 positions matching TRBD1. Material: ileal tissue. The CDR3 loop reads CASSLGTGGEKLFF. The CDR3 DNA follows: TGTGCCAGCAGCTTGGGGACAGGGGGAGAAAAACTGTTTTTT.